The entry below describes one TCR beta chain. Its target is not known. There are 14 residues in the CDR3. V lost 5 bases to trimming and J lost 1 base; unmatched junction nucleotides: 4. Germline assignment: CDR1 SGHVS and CDR2 FQNEAQ. TCR alpha and beta CDR3 regions were amplified from RNA using iRepertoire nested multiplex PCR. For one-step reverse transcription and amplification, roughly 95-450 ng of tissue mRNA or PBMC total RNA was used. MiXCR, applied by TCRdb to the multiplex PCR reads, yields one record per CDR3 protein. This table holds over 130,000 distinct CDR3 sequences, roughly 43% found once. This entry comes from a study of glioma-infiltrating T cells. Study outcomes and limitations: Tissue-blood divergence was below expectation in non-neoplastic patients, above in gliomas. Tissue and blood shared very few CDR3 sequences.

The chain combines TRBV7-8 with TRBJ1-1; TRBD1 aligns across 7 bases. The receptor's source is a human donor with low-grade glioma or glioblastoma, undergoing nonglioma brain surgery, or in good health (not recorded which). Sequencing was carried out using glioma tissue, nonneoplastic brain tissue, or PBMCs (not recorded which). Here the CDR3 reads CASSPGQANTEAFF. CDR3 bases: TGTGCCAGCAGCCCCGGACAGGCGAACACTGAAGCTTTCTTT.